A single sample is the source of the 9 T cell receptor beta chains below, sequenced in a study of cytomegalovirus exposure and HLA in healthy donors. PCR employed 60 Vbeta and 13 Jbeta primers. Generated by immunoSEQ multiplex PCR, the TCRdb table keeps only in-frame clones and is missing some. The table has about 170,000 clones, 82% seen once; the top ten hold under 1%. The sample was PBMCs. The receptor source for this set is a girl aged 2-9 years in good health and CMV-seropositive.

This chain connects TRBV30 to TRBJ1-2; D perhaps matches TRBD1 (6 bases). This CDR3 is built from 13 residues. Trimming shortened V by 2 bases and J by 8 bases, and 15 bases separated the two germline ends. The V gene's germline CDR1 is GTSNPN and CDR2 SVGIG (reference sequence). The CDR3 coding sequence is TGTGCCTGGAGTCACGACATTGGGGGCGGCTACACCTTC. Protein sequence: CAWSHDIGGGYTF.

J is TRBJ1-1 and V is TRBV7-9; D is uncertain. V lost 5 bases to trimming and J lost 7 bases, with 11 bases between them. The CDR3 is 12 amino acids. Germline-derived CDR1 and CDR2 are SEHNR and FQNEAQ (reference sequence). CDR3 bases: TGTGCCAGCAGCCCCTCCGCAGGTGAAGCTTTCTTT. Translated, it gives CASSPSAGEAFF.

The chain is built from TRBV18 and TRBJ2-5; TRBD1 matches 7 bases. Trimming at V came to 6 bases and at J to 1 base, leaving 5 bases not matched to a gene. Germline V gene data show CDR1 as KGHSH and CDR2 as LQKENI. There are 14 residues in the CDR3. The CDR3 bases are TGTGCCAGCTCCCCCCGGGACAGCCAAGAGACCCAGTACTTC. It encodes CASSPRDSQETQYF.

This clone was found a few times. This chain uses TRBV6-5 with TRBJ1-5, with no clear D. Trimming shortened V by 2 bases and J by 9 bases, and 8 bases separated the two germline ends. From germline, CDR1 is MNHEY and CDR2 SVGAGI. The length of the CDR3 is 12 residues. The CDR3 protein is CASSYRSGPQHF. CDR3 in DNA: TGTGCCAGCAGTTACCGGAGCGGGCCCCAGCATTTT.

The chain carries TRBV5-1 and TRBJ1-2; 8 positions match TRBD1. J was trimmed by 4 bases and V by 0 bases; bases with no gene match: 8. CDR3 length: 16 amino acids. CDR1 is SGHRS and CDR2 is YFSETQ in the germline V gene. This chain's CDR3 is CASSLDGQGTVYGYTF. CDR3 coding DNA: TGCGCCAGCAGCTTGGACGGACAGGGTACGGTCTATGGCTACACCTTC.

The rearrangement uses TRBV2 and TRBJ1-2; D gene unclear. Trimming took off 7 bases at V and 6 bases at J, with 18 bases between the two ends. Germline CDR1 and CDR2: SNHLY and FYNNEI. The CDR3 totals 14 residues. The CDR3 reads CASKTEVSLHGYTF. As DNA, the CDR3 is TGTGCCAGCAAAACGGAGGTCTCACTCCATGGCTACACCTTC. Full variable domain (outside the CDR3, taken from reference TRBV2 and TRBJ1-2): EPEVTQTPSHQVTQMGQEVILRCVPISNHLYFYWYRQILGQKVEFLVSFYNNEISEKSEIFDDQFSVERPDGSNFTLKIRSTKLEDSAMYFCASKTEVSLHGYTFGSGTRLTVV.

The CDR3 DNA is TGTGCCATCAACCGACTAGCGGGGACCTACAATGAGCAGTTCTTC. Amino acid sequence: CAINRLAGTYNEQFF. The chain joins TRBV10-3 to TRBJ2-1, with 11 bases lining up with TRBD2. The V gene end was trimmed by 7 bases and the J gene end by 2 bases; junction bases not matched to a gene: 4. Germline assignment: CDR1 ENHRY and CDR2 SYGVKD. The CDR3 spans 15 residues.

V usage is TRBV7-3 and J usage is TRBJ2-7, with 8 positions matching TRBD2. Germline V gives CDR1 SGHTA, CDR2 FQGTGA. CDR3 size: 15 residues. J lost 7 bases, V lost 3 bases, and 11 bases had no gene match. The CDR3 region has the DNA TGTGCCAGCAGCTTCCTCCCGGGAGGGCCCAGGGAGCAGTACTTC. Translating gives CASSFLPGGPREQYF.

The chain is built from TRBV6-6 and TRBJ1-2; D not resolved. Trimming took 6 bases from V and 4 from J, leaving 18 bases between them. This CDR3 comprises 15 residues. The V gene's germline CDR1 is MNHNY and CDR2 SVGAGI (reference sequence). The CDR3 here is CASRPNSRRAYGYTF. CDR3 bases: TGTGCCAGCAGACCAAATTCTCGGAGGGCCTATGGCTACACCTTC.